A single sample gave rise to the 30 T cell receptor beta chains below, sequenced in a study of control samples from healthy donors and cancer patients. Sequenced by immunoSEQ multiplex PCR; TCRdb stores in-frame clones only, minus some. The sample shows fewer than 200,000 clones, around 89% of them seen only once. Sample: blood. These receptors were taken from a woman aged 45-59 years in good health.

The genes are TRBV7-9 and TRBJ1-5, with TRBD1 as a possible D gene (5 bases). This CDR3 contains 15 residues. Germline lookup yields CDR1 SEHNR and CDR2 FQNEAQ (reference sequence). Trimming stripped 1 base from V and 0 bases from J, with 7 bases between. This CDR3 reads CASSLVGDSNQPQHF. CDR3 bases: TGTGCCAGCAGCTTAGTAGGGGATAGCAATCAGCCCCAGCATTTT.

This chain connects TRBV6-5 to TRBJ2-1, with TRBD1 as a possible D gene (6 bases). Trimming took 5 bases from V and 9 from J, leaving 11 bases between them. The CDR3 spans 12 residues. Germline V gene data show CDR1 as MNHEY and CDR2 as SVGAGI. Here the CDR3 DNA reads TGTGCCAGCAGTCACAGGGTCGGTGAGCAGTTCTTC. This gives the protein CASSHRVGEQFF.

A word on this clone: The junction departs from germline at one end; a sequencing error may be responsible. This chain joins TRBV7-7 and TRBJ2-3; D may be TRBD1 or TRBD2 (5 bases each). CDR1 and CDR2 (germline): SSHAT, FNYEAQ (reference sequence). The length of the CDR3 is 14 residues. The CDR3 loop reads CASSPGPSTDTQYF. The CDR3 bases are TGTGCTAGCAGCCCGGGACCGAGCACAGATACGCAGTATTTT.

The chain has TRBV7-3 and TRBJ1-1; D is ambiguous. This CDR3 has 14 amino acids. Germline CDR1 and CDR2: SGHTA and FQGTGA. With 5 bases removed from V and 3 bases from J, the gap between germline ends came to 13 bases. CDR3: CASSTGPMYTEAFF. DNA of the CDR3: TGTGCCAGCAGCACTGGACCCATGTACACTGAAGCTTTCTTT.

This sequence joins TRBV7-3 and TRBJ1-2; D perhaps matches TRBD1 (6 bases). CDR1 is SGHTA, CDR2 FQGTGA, per germline. The CDR3 runs 14 residues. With 2 bases removed from V and 7 bases from J, the gap between germline ends came to 14 bases. CDR3 bases: TGTGCCAGCAGCTTAGGGGGCAGGGGTAGTGGCTACACCTTC. It encodes CASSLGGRGSGYTF.

The chain has TRBV4-3 and TRBJ2-3, with TRBD2 matching over 10 bases. The CDR3 length is 18 residues. The germline V gene encodes CDR1 LGHNA and CDR2 YSLEER. V was clipped by 4 bases and J by 4 bases; unmatched bases: 14. As DNA, the CDR3 is TGCGCCAGCAGCCGAGGGGCTAGCGGGGGTGGAGGTGCAGATACGCAGTATTTT. Encoded protein: CASSRGASGGGGADTQYF.

The chain has TRBV6-1 and TRBJ1-6; the D gene is possibly TRBD1 (5 bases). Trimming shortened V by 3 bases and J by 6 bases, and 15 bases separated the two germline ends. This CDR3 has 16 amino acids. CDR1 is MNHNS and CDR2 is SASEGT in the germline V gene. CDR3 bases: TGTGCCAGCAGTGACTGGTTGACAGCCCGTAATTCACCCCTCCACTTT. Translation gives CASSDWLTARNSPLHF.

The chain has TRBV19 and TRBJ1-1; D is undetermined. Germline-derived CDR1 and CDR2 are LNHDA and SQIVND (reference sequence). The CDR3 length is 12 residues. Between the trimmed V and J ends, which lost 8 bases and 8 bases, there was a span of 15 bases. The CDR3, as DNA: TGTGCCAGTTCCCCCCGCGGGCCCGAAGCTTTCTTT. The encoded protein is CASSPRGPEAFF.

The chain links TRBV24-1 to TRBJ2-3, with a tentative D call TRBD1 (5 bases). Trimming took off 9 bases at V and 3 bases at J, with 12 bases between the two ends. The germline V gene has CDR1 KGHDR and CDR2 SFDVKD. This CDR3 region has 13 residues. The chain's CDR3 is CATGVQGTDTQYF. The CDR3 DNA is TGTGCCACCGGGGTCCAGGGAACAGATACGCAGTATTTT.

CDR3 DNA: TGTGCCAGCAGGAGAGGACAGGGTTGGAATCAGCCCCAGCATTTT. It specifies CASRRGQGWNQPQHF. The chain is built from TRBV5-6 and TRBJ1-5; TRBD1 matches 8 bases. CDR3 length: 15 amino acids. CDR1 SGHDT and CDR2 YYEEEE come from the germline V gene. J lost 4 bases, V lost 5 bases, and 8 bases had no gene match.

The chain links TRBV6-6 to TRBJ2-7, with D tentatively TRBD1 (5 bases). Germline CDR1 and CDR2: MNHNY and SVGAGI (reference sequence). The CDR3 is made up of 15 amino acids. Trimming shortened V by 1 base and J by 1 base, and 11 bases separated the two germline ends. The CDR3 sequence: CASSYLMTESYEQYF. The CDR3 nucleotides read TGTGCCAGCAGTTACTTGATGACAGAATCCTACGAGCAGTACTTC.

This chain links TRBV6-5 with TRBJ1-2, with TRBD1 as a possible D gene (5 bases). Germline CDR1 and CDR2: MNHEY and SVGAGI. V was pared by 2 bases and J by 4 bases, with 14 bases between. CDR3 length: 15 residues. The CDR3 protein is CASSYIAGRFYGYTF. The DNA of the CDR3 is TGTGCCAGCAGTTACATCGCGGGGCGGTTCTATGGCTACACCTTC.

The chain couples TRBV7-9 to TRBJ2-1, with 10 nucleotides matching TRBD1. The germline V gene has CDR1 SEHNR and CDR2 FQNEAQ (reference sequence). The CDR3 is 15 amino acids. Losses at the gene ends were 5 bases for V and 5 bases for J; bases not matched to a gene: 6. For the CDR3, the DNA is TGTGCCAGCAGCATCAGGGACAGGGGAAACAATGAGCAGTTCTTC. This translates into CASSIRDRGNNEQFF.

The chain joins TRBV4-1 to TRBJ1-5, with 8 bases fitting TRBD1. The germline V gene encodes CDR1 MGHRA and CDR2 YSYEKL. V lost 3 bases, J lost 1 base, and 5 bases stayed unmatched. The length of the CDR3 is 16 residues. The CDR3 DNA reads TGCGCCAGCAGCCACTTGACAGGGGAAAGCAATCAGCCCCAGCATTTT. As protein: CASSHLTGESNQPQHF.

The chain carries TRBV6-5 and TRBJ1-1; TRBD1 might be the D (5 bases). The germline CDR1 and CDR2 sequences are MNHEY and SVGAGI. The CDR3 consists of 15 residues. V shed 2 bases and J shed 4 bases, with 14 bases lying between them. CDR3 in amino acids: CASSYAARGGTEAFF. As DNA, the CDR3 is TGTGCCAGCAGTTACGCCGCCCGGGGGGGCACTGAAGCTTTCTTT.

This sequence joins TRBV28 and TRBJ2-7, with TRBD2 matching over 10 bases. The CDR3 sequence is 14 residues long. After removal of 1 base from V and 5 bases from J, the junction contained 2 bases not matched to a gene. CDR1 and CDR2 (germline): MDHEN, SYDVKM. CDR3 bases: TGTGCCAGCAGTTTATCTAGCGGGAGTAACGAGCAGTACTTC. Residues: CASSLSSGSNEQYF.

The rearrangement joins TRBV5-6 to TRBJ1-6; no clear D. Germline assignment: CDR1 SGHDT and CDR2 YYEEEE. Trimming took 0 bases from V and 3 from J, leaving 7 bases between them. The CDR3 spans 15 residues. CDR3 DNA sequence: TGTGCCAGCAGCTTGGGGCTAGGCTATAATTCACCCCTCCACTTT. Residues: CASSLGLGYNSPLHF.

J is TRBJ1-1 and V is TRBV7-2, with D maybe TRBD1 (5 bases). The CDR3 totals 15 residues. V gave up 1 base and J gave up 1 base, with 10 bases separating them. Germline CDR1 and CDR2: SGHTA and FQGNSA. In DNA form, the CDR3 reads TGTGCCAGCAGCTTAGTACAGGAGAGGAACACTGAAGCTTTCTTT. It specifies CASSLVQERNTEAFF. The complete variable domain, with remaining parts taken from reference TRBV7-2 and TRBJ1-1, reads GAGVSQSPSNKVTEKGKDVELRCDPISGHTALYWYRQSLGQGLEFLIYFQGNSAPDKSGLPSDRFSAERTGGSVSTLTIQRTQQEDSAVYLCASSLVQERNTEAFFGQGTRLTVV.

The CDR3 bases are TGCGCCAGCAGCTCTGGCGCTGGCAGGGGAGGATCACCCCTCCACTTT. Its protein is CASSSGAGRGGSPLHF. The chain joins TRBV5-1 to TRBJ1-6; the D gene is possibly TRBD1 (6 bases). Germline values: CDR1 SGHRS, CDR2 YFSETQ. V was clipped by 3 bases and J by 10 bases, with 20 bases between them. The length of the CDR3 is 16 residues.

This sequence joins TRBV7-3 and TRBJ1-1, with TRBD1 identical over 10 bases. This CDR3 is built from 15 residues. V lost 5 bases, J lost 2 bases, and 5 bases stayed unmatched. Germline V CDR1 and CDR2: SGHTA, FQGTGA. CDR3 nucleotides: TGTGCCAGCAGCCTCTGGACAGGGGGAAACACTGAAGCTTTCTTT. Translation: CASSLWTGGNTEAFF.

J is TRBJ1-5 and V is TRBV5-8, with 7 bases that match TRBD1. The CDR3 has 14 residues. Looked up from germline, CDR1 is SGHTS and CDR2 is YDEGEE. The J segment lost 6 bases and the V segment lost 5 bases, leaving 8 bases of the junction unmatched. The CDR3 sequence is CASRSTGWIQPQHF. The DNA of the CDR3 is TGTGCCAGCAGATCGACAGGGTGGATTCAGCCCCAGCATTTT. Full variable domain (rest looked up from reference TRBV5-8 and TRBJ1-5): EAGVTQSPTHLIKTRGQQATLRCSPISGHTSVYWYQQALGLGLQFLLWYDEGEERNRGNFPPRFSGRQFPNYSSELNVNALELEDSALYLCASRSTGWIQPQHFGDGTRLSIL.

The chain couples TRBV6-5 to TRBJ2-2; 7 bases map to TRBD2. Germline trimming cut 8 bases from V and 6 bases from J; bases unmatched to any gene: 12. The germline CDR1 and CDR2 sequences are MNHEY and SVGAGI. The CDR3 totals 15 residues. CDR3 sequence reads: CASRPGLVRAGELFF. The CDR3 DNA reads as TGTGCCAGCCGACCCGGACTAGTTCGCGCCGGGGAGCTGTTTTTT.

This clone was seen a single time. The genes are TRBV27 and TRBJ2-3, with D maybe TRBD2 (6 bases). This CDR3 has 19 residues. Deletions cut 2 bases from V and 4 bases from J, with 25 bases between. Germline V lookup: CDR1 MNHEY, CDR2 SMNVEV (reference sequence). DNA for the CDR3: TGTGCCAGCAGTTTACGCGGGGCATTTTCAAAAGTGTATCCAGATACGCAGTATTTT. Protein: CASSLRGAFSKVYPDTQYF.

V and J are TRBV7-8 and TRBJ2-7; 7 positions match TRBD1. CDR3 length: 12 amino acids. From germline, CDR1 is SGHVS and CDR2 FQNEAQ. V shed 6 bases, J shed 4 bases, and the junction held 3 bases outside the gene matches. The CDR3 DNA reads TGTGCCAGCAGGAGGGGGCAATACGAGCAGTACTTC. Protein sequence: CASRRGQYEQYF.

V gene TRBV5-1 combines with J gene TRBJ2-2; D remains ambiguous. V was trimmed by 1 base and J by 1 base, leaving 5 bases between them. The length of the CDR3 is 14 residues. The germline gives CDR1 SGHRS, CDR2 YFSETQ. CDR3 in amino acids: CASSLNRNTGELFF. The CDR3 region has the DNA TGCGCCAGCAGCTTGAACAGGAACACCGGGGAGCTGTTTTTT.

The chain combines TRBV5-1 with TRBJ2-5, with 13 bases lining up with TRBD2. Germline lookup yields CDR1 SGHRS and CDR2 YFSETQ. The ends lost 4 bases at V and 1 base at J; junction bases unmatched: 4. This CDR3 contains 16 residues. The CDR3 spells CASSLTSGGGQETQYF. The DNA of the CDR3 is TGCGCCAGCAGCCTTACTAGCGGGGGGGGCCAAGAGACCCAGTACTTC.

V and J are TRBV12-3 or TRBV12-4 and TRBJ2-5; no firm D call. The CDR3 extends over 13 amino acids. V gave up 5 bases and J gave up 2 bases, with 9 bases separating them. CDR3: CASSLGRQETQYF. In DNA form, the CDR3 reads TGTGCCAGCAGTCTCGGACGACAAGAGACCCAGTACTTC.

V gene TRBV7-6 combines with J gene TRBJ1-3, with D perhaps matching TRBD1 (5 bases). The CDR3 length is 14 residues. With 5 bases removed from V and 5 bases from J, the gap between germline ends came to 13 bases. Looked up from germline, CDR1 is SGHVS and CDR2 is FNYEAQ. CDR3 in amino acids: CASSPPGGRNTIYF. The CDR3 DNA follows: TGTGCCAGCAGCCCCCCGGGGGGGAGAAACACCATATATTTT.

The V call is TRBV7-2, the J call TRBJ2-3; no reliable D call. Germline V gene sequence: CDR1 SGHTA, CDR2 FQGNSA. The CDR3 covers 13 residues. The V end was cut by 4 bases, the J end by 2 bases, with 7 bases between. The CDR3 loop is CASSSPLTDTQYF. CDR3 in DNA: TGTGCCAGCAGCTCGCCCCTCACAGATACGCAGTATTTT. The full variable domain, rest sourced from reference TRBV7-2 and TRBJ2-3, is GAGVSQSPSNKVTEKGKDVELRCDPISGHTALYWYRQSLGQGLEFLIYFQGNSAPDKSGLPSDRFSAERTGGSVSTLTIQRTQQEDSAVYLCASSSPLTDTQYFGPGTRLTVL.

The chain employs TRBV6-4 and TRBJ2-2; no reliable D call. CDR1 is MRHNA and CDR2 is SNTAGT in the germline V gene. V lost 4 bases, J lost 2 bases, and 11 bases lay in between. This CDR3 is built from 15 residues. CDR3 in amino acids: CASSASQSNTGELFF. CDR3 bases: TGTGCCAGCAGTGCGTCACAGAGTAACACCGGGGAGCTGTTTTTT.